This section outlines one T cell receptor (beta chain) sequence together with its context. This specimen belongs to a study of T cells in tumors after PD-1 blockade. The length of the CDR3 is 12 residues. Between the trimmed V and J ends, which lost 0 bases and 10 bases, there was a span of 8 bases. Germline-derived CDR1 and CDR2 are SGHNT and YYREEE (reference sequence). The assay was immunoSEQ multiplex PCR, and TCRdb's table has in-frame clones only and misses some. Counted here are 54,000 or so clones, about four fifths occurring once; the ten biggest clones make up about an eighth. This TCR came from a human donor with basal cell carcinoma. This chain connects TRBV5-4 to TRBJ2-1; D might be TRBD2 (5 bases). Sequencing used PBMCs, obtained before anti-PD-1 treatment. The CDR3 loop is CASSLDSSEQFF. CDR3 DNA sequence: TGTGCCAGCAGCTTGGATTCTAGCGAGCAGTTCTTC.